These T cell receptor beta chains were read from a single sample in a study of T cells in Graves' hyperthyroidism and ophthalmopathy. TCRdb itself ran the multiplex PCR reads through MiXCR, one entry per CDR3 protein. Here the sample spans around 690,000 distinct CDR3 sequences, 15% to 20% being singletons. The sequencing input was blood. These receptors all stem from a man between 45 and 60 years old with Graves' hyperthyroidism. CDR3s include the opening cysteine and the closing phenylalanine or tryptophan. A D gene is named only where the DNA matches it firmly. A row's size may be missing; if present it is once, few, many or a size class.

abundance,d_gene,j_gene,v_gene,CDR3nt,CDR3aa
NA,TRBD1,TRBJ2-7,TRBV6-1,TGTGCCAGCACTGAGACAGGGCGCGAGCAGTACTTC,CASTETGREQYF
many,NA,TRBJ2-7,TRBV11-2,TGTGCCAGCAGATCACTCCAAACAGGGCCGGGACTGCCCTACGAGCAGTACTTC,CASRSLQTGPGLPYEQYF
few,NA,TRBJ1-1,TRBV9,TGTGCCAGCAGCGTCTCGCCATCTATTAACACTGAAGCTTTCTTT,CASSVSPSINTEAFF
many,TRBD2,TRBJ2-1,TRBV7-8,TGTGCCAGCAGCTATTTAGGCGGGAGAACTTACAATGAGCAGTTCTTC,CASSYLGGRTYNEQFF
many,NA,TRBJ1-5,TRBV18,TGTGCCAGCTCGCCCGCGGGAAGTAGCAATCAGCCCCAGCATTTT,CASSPAGSSNQPQHF
many,NA,TRBJ1-4,TRBV27,TGTGCCAGCAGTTTACCTCTGAGGGCAACTAATGAAAAACTGTTTTTT,CASSLPLRATNEKLFF
few,NA,TRBJ2-6,TRBV20-1,TGCAGTGCTAGAGCTCGGGACTGGGGGTTAAGGGCCAACGTCCTGACTTTC,CSARARDWGLRANVLTF
NA,TRBD1,TRBJ1-5,TRBV12-3/TRBV12-4,TGTGCCAGCAGCCGGGACAGCCTCAATCAGCCCCAGCATTTT,CASSRDSLNQPQHF
NA,TRBD2,TRBJ2-1,TRBV14,TGTGCCAGCAGCCATTTCGGACTAGCGGGAGATGATGAGCAGTTCTTC,CASSHFGLAGDDEQFF
many,NA,TRBJ2-7,TRBV28,TGTGCCAGCAGCCTTCTTTCTGCCCAAATCGGCGAGCAGTACTTC,CASSLLSAQIGEQYF
NA,NA,TRBJ1-5,TRBV10-1,TGCGCCAGCAGTGCTACGGAGCAGCCCCAGCATTTT,CASSATEQPQHF
few,TRBD1,TRBJ2-1,TRBV7-8,TGTGCCAGCAGCAATACCGGGACAGGGCTCAATGAGCAGTTCTTC,CASSNTGTGLNEQFF
NA,NA,TRBJ2-7,TRBV27,TGTGCCAGCAACGGTCACGAGCAGTACTTC,CASNGHEQYF
NA,NA,TRBJ1-2,TRBV12-3/TRBV12-4,TGTGCCAGCAGTCAAACGGCAGATGGCTACACCTTC,CASSQTADGYTF
many,TRBD2,TRBJ2-1,TRBV2,TGTGCCAGCAGAGGTCGACTAGCGGGAAAGGATGAGCAGTTCTTC,CASRGRLAGKDEQFF
few,NA,TRBJ2-3,TRBV7-9,TGTGCCAGCAGCTTAGTAGTGGACAGAAACACAGATACGCAGTATTTT,CASSLVVDRNTDTQYF
few,NA,TRBJ2-3,TRBV5-1,TGCGCCAGCAGCCCAGAACGGACGGGCATCCACACAGATACGCAGTATTTT,CASSPERTGIHTDTQYF
many,NA,TRBJ2-7,TRBV2,TGTGCCAGCAGCGGACACCGGAGCTCCTACGAGCAGTACTTC,CASSGHRSSYEQYF
NA,TRBD2,TRBJ2-1,TRBV30,TGTGCCTGCGGACTAGCGGGAGGGCGATTCTCCTACGATGAGCAGTTCTTC,CACGLAGGRFSYDEQFF
NA,NA,TRBJ1-4,TRBV28,TGTGCCAGCAGGACCACCGGCCGAGTTGCTAATGAAAAACTGTGTTTT,CASRTTGRVANEKLCF
few,TRBD1,TRBJ1-2,TRBV30,TGTGCCTGGGATCTGACAGGGGTGGCCACCTTC,CAWDLTGVATF
NA,TRBD2,TRBJ2-1,TRBV24-1,TGTGCCACCAGTGATTTCCTTGGACTAGCGAGGAATGAGCAGTTCTTC,CATSDFLGLARNEQFF
many,TRBD1,TRBJ1-2,TRBV2,TGTGCCAACCGGGACAGCCTCAATGTAAGAGATGGCTACACCTTC,CANRDSLNVRDGYTF
few,NA,TRBJ1-2,TRBV12-3/TRBV12-4,TGTGCCAGCAGTTTAGGGCAGGGGACCGGCTACACCTTC,CASSLGQGTGYTF
few,NA,TRBJ1-2,TRBV5-1,TGCGCCAGCAGCGGAACACAGGGCGGGTATGGCTACACCTTC,CASSGTQGGYGYTF
many,TRBD2,TRBJ2-5,TRBV2,TGTGCCAGCAAGCCGGGACTAGCGGGAAGCCGTCAGCACTTC,CASKPGLAGSRQHF
few,TRBD1,TRBJ2-2,TRBV10-1,TGCGCCAGCAAAGGGGGCGGAACCGGGGAGCTGTTTTTT,CASKGGGTGELFF
NA,TRBD1,TRBJ2-7,TRBV9,TGTGCCAGCAGCGCGGGGACAGGGGGTACCTACGAGCAGTACTTC,CASSAGTGGTYEQYF
few,NA,TRBJ2-7,TRBV5-1,TGCGCCAGCAGCTTGGTGGAGGGACCTCTTGAGCAGTACTTC,CASSLVEGPLEQYF
NA,TRBD1,TRBJ1-1,TRBV6-2/TRBV6-3,TGTGCCAGCAGTTACTCGAAATGGACAGGGAGTGAAGCTTTCTTT,CASSYSKWTGSEAFF
few,NA,TRBJ2-1,TRBV5-1,TGCGCCAGCAGAGGGGTTCCGGATGAGCAGTTCTTC,CASRGVPDEQFF
NA,NA,TRBJ2-5,TRBV3-1,TGTGCCAGCAGCCAAGATTCGAGAGGGGAGACCCAGTACTTC,CASSQDSRGETQYF
NA,TRBD2,TRBJ2-7,TRBV20-1,TGCAGTGCTAGATTCAGCGGGATCTACGAGCAGTACTTC,CSARFSGIYEQYF
many,NA,TRBJ1-1,TRBV12-3/TRBV12-4,TGTGCCAGCAGTTTATTGGCTGAGGGACTCTCTGAAGCTTTCTTT,CASSLLAEGLSEAFF
NA,TRBD2,TRBJ2-3,TRBV7-9,TGTGCCAGCAGCTTGATAGCGGGAGGGTTAAATACGCAGTATTTT,CASSLIAGGLNTQYF
few,TRBD1,TRBJ1-4,TRBV6-1,TGTGCCAGCAGTGAAAACAGGGGCCCGAATGAAAAACTGTTTTTT,CASSENRGPNEKLFF
few,NA,TRBJ2-3,TRBV19,TGTGCCAGTAGTATAGATCTACTAGCTCTGTCGACGCAGTATTTT,CASSIDLLALSTQYF
many,NA,TRBJ1-1,TRBV5-1,TGCGCCAGCAGCTTGAGGGGAGATGACACTGAAGCTTTCTTT,CASSLRGDDTEAFF
NA,TRBD1,TRBJ1-1,TRBV11-1,TGTGCCAGCAGCCCAAGACAGGGCTGGAACACTGAAGCTTTCTTT,CASSPRQGWNTEAFF
many,NA,TRBJ2-7,TRBV3-1,TGTGCCACCTCCTCGAGGGTGGGCGAGCAGTACTTC,CATSSRVGEQYF
NA,NA,TRBJ2-3,TRBV11-2,TGTGCCAGCAGCTTGGCTAGTCCCACAGATACGCAGTGTTTT,CASSLASPTDTQCF
NA,NA,TRBJ1-2,TRBV28,TGTGCCAGCAGTTTGCCAGGGTATGGCTACGCCTTC,CASSLPGYGYAF
NA,NA,TRBJ2-7,TRBV2,TGTGCCAGCAGTGATGGGGAACACAGCTCCTACGAGCAGTACTTC,CASSDGEHSSYEQYF